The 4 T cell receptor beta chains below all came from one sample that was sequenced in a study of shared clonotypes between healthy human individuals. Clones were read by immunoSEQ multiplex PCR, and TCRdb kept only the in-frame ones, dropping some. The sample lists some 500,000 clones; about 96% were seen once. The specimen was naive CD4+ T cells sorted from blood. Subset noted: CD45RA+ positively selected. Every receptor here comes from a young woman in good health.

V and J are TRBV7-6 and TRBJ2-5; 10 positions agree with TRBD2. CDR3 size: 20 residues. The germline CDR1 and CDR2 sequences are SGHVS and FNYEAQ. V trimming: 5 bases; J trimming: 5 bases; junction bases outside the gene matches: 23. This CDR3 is CASSTTAGSGLAGAWETQYF. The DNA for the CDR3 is TGTGCCAGCAGCACCACCGCGGGATCGGGGCTAGCGGGAGCTTGGGAGACCCAGTACTTC.

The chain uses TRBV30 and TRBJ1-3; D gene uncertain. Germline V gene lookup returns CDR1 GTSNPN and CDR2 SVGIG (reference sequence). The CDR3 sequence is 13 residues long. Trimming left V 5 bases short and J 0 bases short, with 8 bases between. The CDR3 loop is CAWRRSSGNTIYF. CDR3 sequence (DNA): TGTGCCTGGCGGCGTAGCTCTGGAAACACCATATATTTT.

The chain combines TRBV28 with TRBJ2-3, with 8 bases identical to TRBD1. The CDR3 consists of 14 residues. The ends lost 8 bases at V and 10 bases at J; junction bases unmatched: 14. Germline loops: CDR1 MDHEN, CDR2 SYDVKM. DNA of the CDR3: TGTGCCAGCTTCCCGGGACAGGTCCCGTCTTCGCAGTATTTT. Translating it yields CASFPGQVPSSQYF.

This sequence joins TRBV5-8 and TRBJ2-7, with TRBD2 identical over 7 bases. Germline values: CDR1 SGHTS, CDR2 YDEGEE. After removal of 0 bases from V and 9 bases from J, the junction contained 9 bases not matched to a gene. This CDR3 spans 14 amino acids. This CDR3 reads CASSLAGLEDAQYF. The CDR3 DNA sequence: TGTGCCAGCAGCTTGGCCGGACTAGAGGACGCGCAGTACTTC.